This T cell receptor beta chain was obtained from a study of chemoradiotherapy in HPV16-positive cancers. Study results and caveats: Non-HPV-specific T cells did not expand in tumors during treatment, whereas candidate HPV-specific clones and E7-related motifs did.

Germline-derived CDR1 and CDR2 are SGHAT and FQNNGV. V was cut by 8 bases and J by 0 bases, with 13 bases left in between. The CDR3 totals 14 residues. Libraries were prepared by immunoSEQ multiplex PCR; TCRdb keeps only in-frame clonotypes and omits some of them. Of around 62,000 clones in the sample, approximately 91% are singletons; the top ten hold 4% to 5%. Repeated repertoire sampling spanned the course of chemoradiotherapy. In the case of this clone: Its specificity is unknown.

The sample in question was blood, obtained from a patient who underwent chemoradiotherapy. The source is a human donor with HPV-associated anogenital cancer. The V call is TRBV11-2, the J call TRBJ1-1, with D possibly matching TRBD1 (5 bases). The CDR3 nucleotides are TGTGCCAGCGGGGACGGAATAATGAACACTGAAGCTTTCTTT. It encodes CASGDGIMNTEAFF.